This paragraph reports one T cell receptor (beta chain). This sample stems from a study of cytomegalovirus exposure and HLA in healthy donors. The data were produced by immunoSEQ multiplex PCR, yet TCRdb's version contains in-frame clones alone and is incomplete. This sample has over 150,000 clones, with roughly 96% found just once. The sequence came from a woman under 30 in good health and CMV-seronegative. Material: PBMCs.

The DNA of the CDR3 is TGTGCCAGCAGTGAGCTTTTAGCGTCGGGTACAGATACGCAGTATTTT. As protein: CASSELLASGTDTQYF. V and J are TRBV6-1 and TRBJ2-3; possible D gene TRBD2, 5 bases. Looked up from germline, CDR1 is MNHNS and CDR2 is SASEGT. V was cut by 3 bases and J by 3 bases, with 16 bases left in between. The CDR3 is 16 residues long.